A single sample is the source of the 15 T cell receptor beta chains below, sequenced in a study of blood T cell repertoires in COVID-19. Sequencing was performed with immunoSEQ multiplex PCR; in TCRdb, only in-frame clones are kept and a portion is missing. The profile shows 200,000 to 300,000 clones, 84% of them singletons. Material: peripheral blood. The receptors derive from a woman aged 40 to 50 who had recovered from COVID-19.

The CDR3 loop reads CASREIGPQHF. Written as DNA, the CDR3 is TGTGCCAGCAGGGAAATCGGTCCCCAGCATTTT. This chain joins TRBV2 and TRBJ1-5; D remains unclear. In germline, CDR1 is SNHLY, CDR2 FYNNEI. The CDR3 consists of 11 residues. With 6 bases removed from V and 10 bases from J, the gap between germline ends came to 10 bases. Full variable domain (rest looked up from reference TRBV2 and TRBJ1-5): EPEVTQTPSHQVTQMGQEVILRCVPISNHLYFYWYRQILGQKVEFLVSFYNNEISEKSEIFDDQFSVERPDGSNFTLKIRSTKLEDSAMYFCASREIGPQHFGDGTRLSIL.

The chain uses TRBV5-1 and TRBJ1-6, with 9 bases that match TRBD1. The CDR3 has 15 residues. The germline CDR1 and CDR2 sequences are SGHRS and YFSETQ. V gave up 4 bases and J gave up 7 bases; unmatched junction bases: 6. The CDR3 region is CASSVQTGGNSPLHF. The CDR3 DNA reads TGCGCCAGCAGCGTCCAGACAGGGGGAAATTCACCCCTCCACTTT. The full variable domain, with the rest looked up from reference TRBV5-1 and TRBJ1-6, is KAGVTQTPRYLIKTRGQQVTLSCSPISGHRSVSWYQQTPGQGLQFLFEYFSETQRNKGNFPGRFSGRQFSNSRSEMNVSTLELGDSALYLCASSVQTGGNSPLHFGNGTRLTVT.

This chain joins TRBV5-5 and TRBJ2-2; possible D gene TRBD1, 6 bases. Looked up from germline, CDR1 is SGHKS and CDR2 is YYEKEE (reference sequence). The CDR3 sequence is 16 residues long. Trimming left V 0 bases short and J 0 bases short, with 9 bases between. In DNA, the CDR3 is TGTGCCAGCAGCTTGGCCGGGACAACGAACACCGGGGAGCTGTTTTTT. Protein sequence: CASSLAGTTNTGELFF.

This chain's CDR3 is CSVRGGNEKLFF. In DNA, the CDR3 is TGCAGCGTTAGGGGCGGTAATGAAAAACTGTTTTTT. This rearrangement joins TRBV29-1 to TRBJ1-4; D possibly corresponds to TRBD1 (5 bases). Germline CDR1 SQVTM, CDR2 ANQGSEA. The CDR3 is made up of 12 amino acids. V was trimmed by 5 bases and J by 4 bases, leaving 8 bases between them.

This chain joins TRBV3-1 (or the pseudogene TRBV3-2) and TRBJ1-2; TRBD1 is a possible D gene (5 bases). CDR1 LGHDT and CDR2 YNNKEL come from the germline V gene (reference sequence). The CDR3 length is 14 residues. Trimming left V 4 bases short and J 8 bases short, with 17 bases between. The CDR3 bases are TGTGCCAGCAGCCTAGGGCGGGGGACGGGAGGCTACACCTTC. It translates to CASSLGRGTGGYTF.

The rearrangement links TRBV12-5 to TRBJ2-7; D not resolved. V lost 7 bases, J lost 0 bases, and 25 bases lay in between. The CDR3 is 18 residues long. Germline loops: CDR1 LGHNT, CDR2 FRNRAP. CDR3 amino acids: CASDSPVPWHMISYEQYF. CDR3 bases: TGTGCTAGTGATTCCCCCGTCCCTTGGCATATGATCTCCTACGAGCAGTACTTC.

The sample holds many counts of this clone. V is TRBV28 and J is TRBJ2-3; D is possibly TRBD2 (6 bases). The CDR3 is 14 amino acids. Trimming removed 3 bases from V and 6 bases from J, with 13 bases in between. Germline CDR1 and CDR2: MDHEN and SYDVKM. The CDR3 region is CASSFVGGRDTQYF. The CDR3 nucleotides read TGTGCCAGCAGTTTCGTCGGGGGAAGGGATACGCAGTATTTT.

The rearrangement joins TRBV6-5 to TRBJ1-2; TRBD1 might be the D (6 bases). The germline gives CDR1 MNHEY, CDR2 SVGAGI. This CDR3 is 14 amino acids long. V was cut by 5 bases and J by 0 bases, with 10 bases left in between. CDR3 region: CASSQDRTNYGYTF. The CDR3 DNA sequence: TGTGCCAGCAGTCAGGACAGAACTAACTATGGCTACACCTTC.

The chain employs TRBV30 and TRBJ1-3; D is unresolved. The CDR3 totals 12 residues. The germline V gene encodes CDR1 GTSNPN and CDR2 SVGIG (reference sequence). V lost 5 bases, J lost 0 bases, and 5 bases lay in between. DNA of the CDR3: TGTGCCTGGGATCTCTCTGGAAACACCATATATTTT. Translating gives CAWDLSGNTIYF.

The chain combines TRBV28 with TRBJ1-2, with 12 bases that match TRBD1. The CDR3 is 16 residues long. The V gene end was trimmed by 7 bases and the J gene end by 3 bases; junction bases not matched to a gene: 9. Germline V gives CDR1 MDHEN, CDR2 SYDVKM. The CDR3 reads CASKGTGGSGHYGYTF. The CDR3 bases are TGTGCCAGCAAGGGGACAGGGGGCAGTGGGCACTATGGCTACACCTTC.

The chain combines TRBV19 with TRBJ2-5; 15 nucleotides match TRBD2. Germline CDR1 LNHDA, CDR2 SQIVND (reference sequence). Trimming took 5 bases from V and 4 from J; bases not matched to a gene: 8. CDR3 size: 17 residues. In DNA, the CDR3 is TGTGCCAGTAGTGCAGGACGGACTAGCGGGGGGGCAGAGACCCAGTACTTC. This codes for CASSAGRTSGGAETQYF.

DNA of the CDR3: TGTGCCACCAGCAGAGGAGACTCCTACGAGCAGTACTTC. It codes for CATSRGDSYEQYF. The chain recombines TRBV15 with TRBJ2-7; unclear D gene. Per the germline V gene, CDR1 is LNHNV and CDR2 is YYDKDF (reference sequence). The CDR3 consists of 13 residues. Trimming took 1 base from V and 0 from J, leaving 4 bases between them.

This clone was seen a single time. The chain recombines TRBV11-3 with TRBJ2-5; 12 bases are shared with TRBD2. This CDR3 has 16 residues. Unmatched junction bases numbered 3, after V lost 3 bases and J lost 1 base. Germline lookup yields CDR1 SGHNT and CDR2 YENEEA. The CDR3 sequence is CASSFRLAGAQETQYF. The CDR3, as DNA: TGTGCCAGCAGCTTCCGACTAGCGGGGGCCCAAGAGACCCAGTACTTC.

The chain combines TRBV19 with TRBJ2-6, with 7 bases identical to TRBD1. J was trimmed by 5 bases and V by 6 bases; bases with no gene match: 4. The CDR3 spans 14 residues. Germline-derived CDR1 and CDR2 are LNHDA and SQIVND (reference sequence). The CDR3: CASSTTGRANVLTF. In DNA, the CDR3 is TGTGCCAGTAGCACGACAGGGAGGGCCAACGTCCTGACTTTC.

The chain joins TRBV2 to TRBJ1-5; D ambiguous. The germline V and J ends were trimmed by 3 bases and 9 bases, with 6 bases remaining between them. Germline assignment: CDR1 SNHLY and CDR2 FYNNEI. CDR3 size: 11 residues. The CDR3 here is CASSDEGPQHF. CDR3 DNA: TGTGCCAGCAGTGATGAGGGGCCCCAGCATTTT. Combining the CDR3 with reference TRBV2 and TRBJ1-5 gives the whole variable domain EPEVTQTPSHQVTQMGQEVILRCVPISNHLYFYWYRQILGQKVEFLVSFYNNEISEKSEIFDDQFSVERPDGSNFTLKIRSTKLEDSAMYFCASSDEGPQHFGDGTRLSIL.